The clone carrying this TCR beta chain was seen repeatedly, ten times or more. Its antigen is not identified. Cells sorted as Tregs were CD4+, CD25+ and CD127-/low. This CDR3 is 15 amino acids long. Germline V CDR1 and CDR2: LGHDT, YNNKEL (reference sequence). V gave up 4 bases and J gave up 5 bases, with 17 bases separating them. Study-level points and caveats: In terms of TCR gene usage, tumor memory CD4+ T cells clustered together with blood and lymph node memory CD4+ cells, as well as with lymph node naive CD4+ cells. Tumor Tregs overlapped most with tumor, then blood, naive CD4+ cells. Whole repertoires were not studied in the larger cohort, only one V-J beta rearrangement.

Constant-region reverse primers amplified full-length variable regions, followed by semi-nested Nested Universal Primer A PCR. TCRdb itself ran the 5' RACE reads through MiXCR, one entry per CDR3 protein. The table has some 10,000 distinct CDR3 sequences, 15% to 20% seen once. The chain recombines TRBV3-1 with TRBJ2-5; D remains ambiguous. The material sequenced was Tregs sorted from a lymph node. The TCR originated in a female donor with breast cancer. The CDR3 coding sequence is TGTGCCAGCAGCCTAGGCCTCCAAGGAATGGAGACCCAGTACTTC. This encodes CASSLGLQGMETQYF.